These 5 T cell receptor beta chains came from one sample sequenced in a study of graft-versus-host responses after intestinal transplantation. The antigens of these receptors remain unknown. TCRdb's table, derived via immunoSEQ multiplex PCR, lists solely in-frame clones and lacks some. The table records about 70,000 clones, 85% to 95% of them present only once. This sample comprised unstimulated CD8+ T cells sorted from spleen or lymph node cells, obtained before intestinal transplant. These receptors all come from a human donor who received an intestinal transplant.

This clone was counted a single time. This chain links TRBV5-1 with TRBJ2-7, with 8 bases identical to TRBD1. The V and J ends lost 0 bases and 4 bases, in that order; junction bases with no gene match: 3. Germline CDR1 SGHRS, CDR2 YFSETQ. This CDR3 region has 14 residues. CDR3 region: CASSLEDRGYEQYF. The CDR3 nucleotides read TGCGCCAGCAGCTTGGAAGACAGGGGATACGAGCAGTACTTC.

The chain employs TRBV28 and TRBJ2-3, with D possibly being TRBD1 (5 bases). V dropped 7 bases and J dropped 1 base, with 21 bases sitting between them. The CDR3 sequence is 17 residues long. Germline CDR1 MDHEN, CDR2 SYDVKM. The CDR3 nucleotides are TGTGCCAGCATCACTCGGGTATTAGGGGCGGGCACAGATACGCAGTATTTT. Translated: CASITRVLGAGTDTQYF. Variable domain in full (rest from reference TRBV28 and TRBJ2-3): DVKVTQSSRYLVKRTGEKVFLECVQDMDHENMFWYRQDPGLGLRLIYFSYDVKMKEKGDIPEGYSVSREKKERFSLILESASTNQTSMYLCASITRVLGAGTDTQYFGPGTRLTVL.

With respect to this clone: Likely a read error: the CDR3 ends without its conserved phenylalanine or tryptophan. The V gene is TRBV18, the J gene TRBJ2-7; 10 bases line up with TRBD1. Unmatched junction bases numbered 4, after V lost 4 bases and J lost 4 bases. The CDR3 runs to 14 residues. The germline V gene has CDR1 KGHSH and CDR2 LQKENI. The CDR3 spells CASSHADRGYEQYL. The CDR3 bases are TGTGCCAGCTCACACGCGGACAGGGGGTACGAGCAGTACCTC.

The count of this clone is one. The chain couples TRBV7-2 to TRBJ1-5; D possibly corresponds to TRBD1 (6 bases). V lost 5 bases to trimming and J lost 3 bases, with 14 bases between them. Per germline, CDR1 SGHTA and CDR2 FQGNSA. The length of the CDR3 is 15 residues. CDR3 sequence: CASSPQDRFNQPQHF. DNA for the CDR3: TGTGCCAGCAGCCCTCAAGACAGGTTCAATCAGCCCCAGCATTTT.

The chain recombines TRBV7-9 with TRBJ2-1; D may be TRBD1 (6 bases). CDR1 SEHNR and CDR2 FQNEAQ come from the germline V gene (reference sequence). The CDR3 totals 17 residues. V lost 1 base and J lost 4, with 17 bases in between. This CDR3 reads CASSLEYKQGSYNEQFF. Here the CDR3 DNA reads TGTGCCAGCAGCTTAGAGTATAAACAGGGTTCTTACAATGAGCAGTTCTTC.